This TCR beta chain was recorded in a study of T cell responses to AZD1222 COVID-19 vaccine. About this clone itself: One junction end disagrees with the germline gene, perhaps due to a read error.

Repertoires were generated with immunoSEQ multiplex PCR, while TCRdb's copy carries only in-frame clones and drops some. The sample yields 90,000 to 150,000 clones, 89% seen once. This TCR derives from an adult in good health. The specimen comprised peripheral blood, sampled on day 0 of AZD1222 vaccination.

The DNA of the CDR3 is TGCGCCAGCAGTCAAGAGAACAGTTTTAATTCACCCCTCCACTTT. Encoded protein: CASSQENSFNSPLHF. J is TRBJ1-6 and V is TRBV4-1, with D hard to call. The CDR3 is 15 amino acids. CDR1 MGHRA and CDR2 YSYEKL come from the germline V gene.